This TCR beta chain was sequenced in a study of T cell changes during pregnancy in multiple sclerosis. Data came from immunoSEQ multiplex PCR; TCRdb stores just in-frame clones and leaves some out. The table has approximately 50,000 clones, around 90% seen once. The CDR3 contains 13 residues. Germline V CDR1 and CDR2: SGHAT, FQNNGV. The germline V and J ends were trimmed by 3 bases and 5 bases, with 10 bases remaining between them. The specimen was CD8+ T cells from peripheral blood mononuclear cells, collected after pregnancy. This receptor was obtained from a female donor with multiple sclerosis, enrolled in a pregnancy study. The chain is built from TRBV11-2 and TRBJ2-5; no definite D call. Here the CDR3 reads CASSFNIVETQYF. CDR3 in DNA: TGTGCCAGCAGCTTCAACATTGTGGAGACCCAGTACTTC.